This TCR beta chain emerged from a study of T cells in tuberculosis. Study summary: A South African cohort included IGRA-negative adolescents, latently infected IGRA-positive adolescents and adults with active tuberculosis.

Points from the study as a whole: Active tuberculosis TCR-alpha repertoires lay closer to GMM-specific TCRs than IGRA-negative controls, suggesting clonal expansion.

In the case of this clone: Antigen: not known.

Measured with immunoSEQ multiplex PCR; TCRdb has only the in-frame clones, and not every one. This sample has 20,000 to 25,000 clones, with about 95% found just once. The clonotype was recovered from a donor aged 10-29 years with latent tuberculosis or without tuberculosis infection. Specimen: PBMCs.

The CDR3 loop reads CASIDRRAGSNSPLHF. The CDR3 region has the DNA TGTGCCAGTATCGACAGACGGGCAGGCAGTAATTCACCCCTCCACTTT. The rearrangement links TRBV19 to TRBJ1-6, with D possibly matching TRBD1 (5 bases). The CDR3 loop spans 16 amino acids. Between the trimmed V and J ends, which lost 7 bases and 6 bases, there was a span of 19 bases. Germline V CDR1 and CDR2: LNHDA, SQIVND (reference sequence).